The source of this T cell receptor (beta chain) is a study of T cell responses to AZD1222 COVID-19 vaccine. The study's findings and limits: Every sample of the repertoires postdated the peak T cell response. Donor demographics were predominantly white British with a female majority; clonal diversity may be underestimated.

Sequencing was performed with immunoSEQ multiplex PCR; in TCRdb, only in-frame clones are kept and a portion is missing. The profile shows more than 80,000 clones, about 94% of them singletons. This clone was found once. Its specificity is not known. The input for sequencing was peripheral blood, taken 28 days after the second AZD1222 dose. This TCR was recovered from an adult who received the AZD1222 COVID-19 vaccine.

The CDR3 DNA reads as TGTGCCAGCAGTACGACAGATACGCAGTATTTT. It encodes CASSTTDTQYF. This chain links TRBV28 with TRBJ2-3; D is unclear. Trimming removed 5 bases at V and 3 bases at J, with 3 bases between. This CDR3 contains 11 residues. From germline, CDR1 is MDHEN and CDR2 SYDVKM.